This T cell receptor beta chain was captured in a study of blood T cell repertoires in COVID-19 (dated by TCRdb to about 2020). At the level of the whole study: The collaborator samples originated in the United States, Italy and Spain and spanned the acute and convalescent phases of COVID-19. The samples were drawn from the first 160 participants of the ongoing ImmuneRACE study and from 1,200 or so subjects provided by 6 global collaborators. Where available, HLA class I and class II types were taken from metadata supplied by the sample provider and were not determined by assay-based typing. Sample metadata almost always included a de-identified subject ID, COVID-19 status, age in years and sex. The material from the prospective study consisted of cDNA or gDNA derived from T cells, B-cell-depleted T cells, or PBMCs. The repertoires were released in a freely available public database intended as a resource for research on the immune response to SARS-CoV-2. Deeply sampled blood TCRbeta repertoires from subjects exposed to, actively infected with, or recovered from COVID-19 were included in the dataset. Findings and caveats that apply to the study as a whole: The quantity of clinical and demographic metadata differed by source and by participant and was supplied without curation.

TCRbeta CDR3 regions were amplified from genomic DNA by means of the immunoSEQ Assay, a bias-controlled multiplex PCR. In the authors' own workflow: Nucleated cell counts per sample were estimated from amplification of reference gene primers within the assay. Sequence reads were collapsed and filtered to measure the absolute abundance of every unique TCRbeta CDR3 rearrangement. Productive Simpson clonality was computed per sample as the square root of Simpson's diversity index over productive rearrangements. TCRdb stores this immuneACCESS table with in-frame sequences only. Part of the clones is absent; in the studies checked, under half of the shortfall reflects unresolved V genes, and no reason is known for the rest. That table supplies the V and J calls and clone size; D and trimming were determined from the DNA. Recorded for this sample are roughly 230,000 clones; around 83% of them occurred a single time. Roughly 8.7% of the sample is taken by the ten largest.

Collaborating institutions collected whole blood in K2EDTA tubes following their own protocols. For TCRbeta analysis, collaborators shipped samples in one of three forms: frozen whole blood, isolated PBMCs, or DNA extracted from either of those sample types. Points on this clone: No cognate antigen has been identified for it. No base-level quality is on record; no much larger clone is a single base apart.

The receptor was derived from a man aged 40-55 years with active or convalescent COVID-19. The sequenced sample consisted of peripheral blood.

The DNA sequence is TGTGCCAGCAGCCCCCGGACAGGGATTACGGGCTACACCTTC. Its translation is CASSPRTGITGYTF. Recombination joined TRBV7-2 with TRBJ1-2, and TRBD1 matches 8 of the central bases. The CDR3 holds 14 amino acids from the cysteine to the phenylalanine. The only DNA kept is the CDR3, 42 bases in frame from the first base. The germline V and J ends show losses of 5 bases and 8 bases respectively, and no gene match explains 10 bases of the junction. According to the germline V gene, CDR1 reads SGHTA and CDR2 reads FQGNSA.